This is a list of T cell receptor beta chains from one sample in a study of shared clonotypes between healthy human individuals. Profiled with immunoSEQ multiplex PCR; TCRdb holds only in-frame clones, not every one. Of about 2.2 million clones in the sample, about 93% were seen once. The sequenced sample consisted of naive CD8+ T cells from PBMCs. Receptors originate from a man aged 18 to 29 in good health. Some clones in this sample may be carry-over from other donors' samples. The CDR3 runs from the conserved cysteine through the conserved F or W. The order of the fields is clone size, D gene, V gene, J gene, CDR3 protein, CDR3 DNA. D genes are given only for firm matches. Size is stated for part of the rows, as once, few or many counts, or as a class when the clone is expanded.

abundance: NA; d_gene: NA; v_gene: TRBV27; j_gene: TRBJ1-2; CDR3aa: CASSFRGIGYGYTF; CDR3nt: TGTGCCAGCAGTTTTCGGGGGATCGGCTATGGCTACACCTTC
abundance: NA; d_gene: TRBD1; v_gene: TRBV6-5; j_gene: TRBJ1-1; CDR3aa: CASRGDRGPGTEAFF; CDR3nt: TGTGCCAGCAGAGGGGACAGGGGACCGGGCACTGAAGCTTTCTTT
abundance: NA; d_gene: NA; v_gene: TRBV11-2; j_gene: TRBJ2-5; CDR3aa: CASSLRSHRETQYF; CDR3nt: TGTGCCAGCAGCTTAAGATCCCACAGGGAGACCCAGTACTTC
abundance: NA; d_gene: NA; v_gene: TRBV5-1; j_gene: TRBJ1-6; CDR3aa: CASSPETGYNSPLHF; CDR3nt: TGCGCCAGCAGCCCCGAGACAGGCTATAATTCACCCCTCCACTTT
abundance: NA; d_gene: NA; v_gene: TRBV5-6; j_gene: TRBJ1-4; CDR3aa: CASSLMVSGRVATNEKLFF; CDR3nt: TGTGCCAGCAGCTTGATGGTGTCGGGGAGGGTAGCAACTAATGAAAAACTGTTTTTT
abundance: NA; d_gene: TRBD2; v_gene: TRBV19; j_gene: TRBJ2-3; CDR3aa: CASALLAGVTDTQYF; CDR3nt: TGTGCCAGTGCCCTTCTAGCGGGAGTTACAGATACGCAGTATTTT
abundance: once; d_gene: NA; v_gene: TRBV27; j_gene: TRBJ2-7; CDR3aa: CASSFLQGDREQYF; CDR3nt: TGTGCCAGCAGTTTTCTCCAGGGAGACCGCGAGCAGTACTTC
abundance: once; d_gene: NA; v_gene: TRBV27; j_gene: TRBJ1-4; CDR3aa: CASSLFRRYNEKLFF; CDR3nt: TGTGCCAGCAGTTTATTCAGACGGTATAATGAAAAACTGTTTTTT
abundance: NA; d_gene: TRBD1; v_gene: TRBV5-1; j_gene: TRBJ2-3; CDR3aa: CASSWGAGGMRTQFRDTQYF; CDR3nt: TGCGCCAGCAGCTGGGGAGCAGGGGGCATGAGGACCCAATTTAGAGATACGCAGTATTTT
abundance: NA; d_gene: NA; v_gene: TRBV27; j_gene: TRBJ1-1; CDR3aa: CASSLGIETFF; CDR3nt: TGTGCCAGCAGTTTGGGGATTGAGACTTTCTTT
abundance: NA; d_gene: NA; v_gene: TRBV15; j_gene: TRBJ1-3; CDR3aa: CATSRDRISRGTGNTIYF; CDR3nt: TGTGCCACCAGCAGAGATCGGATTTCGAGGGGGACTGGAAACACCATATATTTT
abundance: NA; d_gene: TRBD1; v_gene: TRBV2; j_gene: TRBJ1-5; CDR3aa: CASTDRGGQPQHF; CDR3nt: TGTGCCAGCACAGACAGGGGAGGACAGCCCCAGCATTTT
abundance: NA; d_gene: NA; v_gene: TRBV4-3; j_gene: TRBJ1-5; CDR3aa: CASSQDIDITGNQPQHF; CDR3nt: TGCGCCAGCAGCCAAGATATCGACATAACCGGCAATCAGCCCCAGCATTTT
abundance: NA; d_gene: NA; v_gene: TRBV6-5; j_gene: TRBJ2-7; CDR3aa: CASSPTGDEQYF; CDR3nt: TGTGCCAGCAGTCCGACCGGGGACGAGCAGTACTTC
abundance: NA; d_gene: NA; v_gene: TRBV11-2; j_gene: TRBJ2-1; CDR3aa: CASSLGQDGEQFF; CDR3nt: TGTGCCAGCAGCTTAGGCCAGGACGGGGAGCAGTTCTTC
abundance: NA; d_gene: NA; v_gene: TRBV27; j_gene: TRBJ1-1; CDR3aa: CASSFVRVYGVGTEAFF; CDR3nt: TGTGCCAGCAGTTTTGTTCGGGTTTATGGTGTGGGCACTGAAGCTTTCTTT
abundance: few; d_gene: TRBD2; v_gene: TRBV19; j_gene: TRBJ2-2; CDR3aa: CASSPPAGGLDTGELFF; CDR3nt: TGTGCCAGTAGCCCCCCAGCGGGAGGCTTGGACACCGGGGAGCTGTTTTTT
abundance: few; d_gene: NA; v_gene: TRBV29-1; j_gene: TRBJ2-2; CDR3aa: CSAPLGPNTGELFF; CDR3nt: TGCAGCGCCCCCCTAGGCCCCAACACCGGGGAGCTGTTTTTT
abundance: NA; d_gene: NA; v_gene: TRBV19; j_gene: TRBJ1-1; CDR3aa: CASSHPGWLNTEAFF; CDR3nt: TGTGCCAGTAGTCACCCAGGGTGGCTGAACACTGAAGCTTTCTTT
abundance: NA; d_gene: TRBD2; v_gene: TRBV7-9; j_gene: TRBJ2-1; CDR3aa: CASSSYSGRGSHNEQFF; CDR3nt: TGTGCCAGCAGCTCCTACAGCGGGAGGGGATCCCACAATGAGCAGTTCTTC
abundance: once; d_gene: NA; v_gene: TRBV25-1; j_gene: TRBJ2-5; CDR3aa: CASSETELQETQYF; CDR3nt: TGTGCCAGCAGTGAGACAGAACTCCAAGAGACCCAGTACTTC
abundance: few; d_gene: NA; v_gene: TRBV9; j_gene: TRBJ1-1; CDR3aa: CASSVARERGTEAFF; CDR3nt: TGTGCCAGCAGCGTCGCGAGGGAAAGGGGGACTGAAGCTTTCTTT
abundance: NA; d_gene: NA; v_gene: TRBV27; j_gene: TRBJ2-1; CDR3aa: CASSNSDEQFF; CDR3nt: TGTGCCAGCAGTAACAGCGATGAGCAGTTCTTC
abundance: NA; d_gene: TRBD2; v_gene: TRBV9; j_gene: TRBJ2-7; CDR3aa: CASSASPSGGEQYF; CDR3nt: TGTGCCAGCAGCGCCTCCCCTAGCGGGGGGGAGCAGTACTTC
abundance: NA; d_gene: NA; v_gene: TRBV6-6; j_gene: TRBJ2-1; CDR3aa: CASSYSGGGPYNEQFF; CDR3nt: TGTGCCAGCAGTTACTCGGGAGGGGGACCTTACAATGAGCAGTTCTTC
abundance: NA; d_gene: NA; v_gene: TRBV19; j_gene: TRBJ1-1; CDR3aa: CASSRGPLNTEAFF; CDR3nt: TGTGCCAGTAGTCGAGGACCCTTGAACACTGAAGCTTTCTTT